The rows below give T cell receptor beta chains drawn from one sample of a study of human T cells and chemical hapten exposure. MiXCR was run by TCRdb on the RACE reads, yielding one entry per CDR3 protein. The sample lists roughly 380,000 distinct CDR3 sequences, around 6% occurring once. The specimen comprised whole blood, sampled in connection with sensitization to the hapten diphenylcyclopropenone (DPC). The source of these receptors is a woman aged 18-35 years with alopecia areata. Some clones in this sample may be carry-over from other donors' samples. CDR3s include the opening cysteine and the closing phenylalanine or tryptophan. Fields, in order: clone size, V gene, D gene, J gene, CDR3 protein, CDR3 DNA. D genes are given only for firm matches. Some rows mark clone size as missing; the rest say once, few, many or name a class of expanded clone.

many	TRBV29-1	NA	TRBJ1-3	CSADTDSSGNTIYF	TGCAGCGCTGATACGGACAGCTCTGGAAACACCATATATTTT
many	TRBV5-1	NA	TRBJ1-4	CASSPTGPSTNEKLFF	TGCGCCAGCAGCCCGACAGGACCCTCAACTAATGAAAAACTGTTTTTT
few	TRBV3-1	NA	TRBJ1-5	CASSQFDGLSQPQHF	TGTGCCAGCAGCCAGTTTGATGGGTTAAGTCAGCCCCAGCATTTT
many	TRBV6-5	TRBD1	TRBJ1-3	CASSQDRGLSGNTIYF	TGTGCCAGCAGTCAAGACAGGGGGCTATCAGGAAACACCATATATTTT
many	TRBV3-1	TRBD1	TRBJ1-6	CASNSRQGSYNSPLHF	TGTGCCAGCAACTCTCGACAGGGCTCCTATAATTCACCCCTCCACTTT
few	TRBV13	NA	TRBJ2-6	CASSFEGNSGANVLTF	TGTGCCAGCAGCTTTGAGGGAAACTCTGGGGCCAACGTCCTGACTTTC
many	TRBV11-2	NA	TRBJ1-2	CASSPRQSYGYTF	TGTGCCAGCAGCCCCCGACAGAGCTATGGCTACACCTTC
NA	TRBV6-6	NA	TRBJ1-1	CVSEDLNTEAFF	TGTGTCTCAGAGGACTTGAACACTGAAGCTTTCTTT
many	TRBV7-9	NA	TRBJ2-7	CASSSLLSSPQGYYEQYF	TGTGCCAGCAGCTCGTTGTTATCTTCGCCCCAGGGCTACTACGAGCAGTACTTC
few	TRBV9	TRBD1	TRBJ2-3	CASSGGQGSADTQYF	TGTGCCAGCAGCGGTGGACAGGGGAGCGCAGATACGCAGTATTTT
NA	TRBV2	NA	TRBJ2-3	CASSGAGGLRTDTQYF	TGTGCCAGCAGTGGTGCTGGGGGCCTTCGGACAGATACGCAGTATTTT
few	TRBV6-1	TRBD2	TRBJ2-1	CASTLGLVLEQFF	TGTGCCAGCACCCTCGGACTAGTTCTTGAGCAGTTCTTC
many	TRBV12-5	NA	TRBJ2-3	CASGLVGFRIPDTQYF	TGTGCTAGTGGTTTGGTCGGTTTTCGGATACCAGATACGCAGTATTTT
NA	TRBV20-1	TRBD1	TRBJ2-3	CSARVLGQGQWDTQYF	TGCAGTGCTCGAGTTTTGGGACAGGGACAGTGGGATACGCAGTATTTT
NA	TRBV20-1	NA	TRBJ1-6	CSARIDGKNSPLHF	TGCAGTGCTAGAATAGACGGCAAAAATTCACCCCTCCACTTT
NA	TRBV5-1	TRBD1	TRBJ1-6	CASSTRQGGKSPLHF	TGCGCCAGCAGCACTCGACAGGGCGGGAAGTCACCCCTCCACTTT
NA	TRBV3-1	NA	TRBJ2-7	CASSQTRLEQYF	TGTGCCAGCAGCCAGACTAGATTGGAGCAGTACTTC
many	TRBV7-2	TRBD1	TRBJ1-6	CASSTTGGNSPLHF	TGTGCCAGCAGCACGACAGGGGGAAATTCACCCCTCCACTTT
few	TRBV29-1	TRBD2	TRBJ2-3	CSVEGSSGGPTDTQYF	TGCAGCGTTGAAGGTTCTAGCGGGGGGCCTACAGATACGCAGTATTTT
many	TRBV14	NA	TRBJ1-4	CASSLLAAPNEKLFF	TGTGCCAGCAGCCTGCTGGCAGCTCCTAATGAAAAACTGTTTTTT
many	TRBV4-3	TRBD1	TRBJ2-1	CASSQGQPSYNEQFF	TGCGCCAGCAGCCAGGGACAGCCATCCTACAATGAGCAGTTCTTC
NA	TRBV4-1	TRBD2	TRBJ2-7	CASSQDRGAGNEQYF	TGCGCCAGCAGCCAAGATAGGGGAGCGGGGAACGAGCAGTACTTC
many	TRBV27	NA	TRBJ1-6	CASSSHYIGSYNSPLHF	TGTGCCAGCAGTTCGCATTATATTGGGTCTTATAATTCACCCCTCCACTTT